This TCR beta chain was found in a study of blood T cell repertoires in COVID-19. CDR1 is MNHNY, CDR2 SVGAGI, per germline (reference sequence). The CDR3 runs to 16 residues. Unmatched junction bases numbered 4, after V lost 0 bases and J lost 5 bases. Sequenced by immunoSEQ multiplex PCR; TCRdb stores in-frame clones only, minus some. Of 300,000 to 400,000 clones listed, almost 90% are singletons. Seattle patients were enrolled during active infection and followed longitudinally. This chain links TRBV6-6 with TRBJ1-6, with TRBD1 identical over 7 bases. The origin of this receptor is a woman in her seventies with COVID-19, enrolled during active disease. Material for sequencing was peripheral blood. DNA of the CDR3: TGTGCCAGCAGTTACTCCGCGGGGACAGATAATTCACCCCTCCACTTT. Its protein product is CASSYSAGTDNSPLHF.